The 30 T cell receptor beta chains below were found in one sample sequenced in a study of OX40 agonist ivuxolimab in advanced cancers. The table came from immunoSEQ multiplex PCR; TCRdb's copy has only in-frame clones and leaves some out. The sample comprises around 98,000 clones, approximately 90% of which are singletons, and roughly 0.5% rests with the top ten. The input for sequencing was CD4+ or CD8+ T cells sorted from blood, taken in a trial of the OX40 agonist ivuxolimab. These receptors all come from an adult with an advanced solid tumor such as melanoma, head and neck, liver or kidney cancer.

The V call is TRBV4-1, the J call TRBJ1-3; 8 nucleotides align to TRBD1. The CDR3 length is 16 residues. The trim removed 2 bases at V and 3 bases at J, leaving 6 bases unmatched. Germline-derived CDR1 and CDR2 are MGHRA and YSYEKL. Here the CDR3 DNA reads TGCGCCAGCAGCCAAATAGGGACAGGCGTTGGAAACACCATATATTTT. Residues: CASSQIGTGVGNTIYF.

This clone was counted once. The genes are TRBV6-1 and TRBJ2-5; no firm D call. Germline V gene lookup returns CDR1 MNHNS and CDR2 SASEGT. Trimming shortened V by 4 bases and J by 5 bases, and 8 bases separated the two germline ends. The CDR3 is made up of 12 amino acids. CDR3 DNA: TGTGCCAGCAGTGCCCTTGGCGAGACCCAGTACTTC. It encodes CASSALGETQYF.

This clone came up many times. The CDR3 region is CASSALFYGYTF. The CDR3 nucleotides read TGTGCCAGCAGCGCCTTATTCTATGGCTACACCTTC. The chain links TRBV9 to TRBJ1-2; no reliable D call. Germline lookup yields CDR1 SGDLS and CDR2 YYNGEE. Trimming pared 3 bases from V and 4 bases from J, leaving 7 bases between. The CDR3 runs to 12 residues.

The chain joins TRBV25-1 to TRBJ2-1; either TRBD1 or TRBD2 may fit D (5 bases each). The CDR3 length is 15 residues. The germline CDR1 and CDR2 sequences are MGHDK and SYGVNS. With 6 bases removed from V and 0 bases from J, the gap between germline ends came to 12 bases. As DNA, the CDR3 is TGTGCCAGCAGCCCCGGGACGAGCTCCTACAATGAGCAGTTCTTC. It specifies CASSPGTSSYNEQFF.

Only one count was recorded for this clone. CDR3 nucleotides: TGTGCCAGCAGCCGCTCTGGCATTGCAACCCTAAATGAGCAGTTCTTC. Translating it yields CASSRSGIATLNEQFF. This chain joins TRBV7-9 and TRBJ2-1; no definite D call. CDR1 is SEHNR, CDR2 FQNEAQ, per germline (reference sequence). Trimming stripped 5 bases from V and 7 bases from J, with 21 bases between. CDR3 size: 16 residues. The whole variable domain, filled in from reference TRBV7-9 and TRBJ2-1, reads DTGVSQNPRHKITKRGQNVTFRCDPISEHNRLYWYRQTLGQGPEFLTYFQNEAQLEKSRLLSDRFSAERPKGSFSTLEIQRTEQGDSAMYLCASSRSGIATLNEQFFGPGTRLTVL.

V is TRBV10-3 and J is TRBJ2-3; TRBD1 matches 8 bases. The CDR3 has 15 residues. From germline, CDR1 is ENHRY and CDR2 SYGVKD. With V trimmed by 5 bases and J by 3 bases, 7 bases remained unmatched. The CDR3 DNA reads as TGTGCCATCAGTTATGGAACAGGGGGAACAGATACGCAGTATTTT. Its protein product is CAISYGTGGTDTQYF.

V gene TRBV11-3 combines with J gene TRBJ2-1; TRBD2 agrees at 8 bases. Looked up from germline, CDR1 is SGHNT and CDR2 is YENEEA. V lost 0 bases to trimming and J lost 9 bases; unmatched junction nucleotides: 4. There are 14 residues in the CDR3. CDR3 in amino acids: CASSLDGTRGEQFF. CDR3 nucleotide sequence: TGTGCCAGCAGCTTAGATGGGACTAGGGGTGAGCAGTTCTTC. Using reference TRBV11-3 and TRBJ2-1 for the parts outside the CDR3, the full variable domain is EAGVVQSPRYKIIEKKQPVAFWCNPISGHNTLYWYLQNLGQGPELLIRYENEEAVDDSQLPKDRFSAERLKGVDSTLKIQPAELGDSAVYLCASSLDGTRGEQFFGPGTRLTVL.

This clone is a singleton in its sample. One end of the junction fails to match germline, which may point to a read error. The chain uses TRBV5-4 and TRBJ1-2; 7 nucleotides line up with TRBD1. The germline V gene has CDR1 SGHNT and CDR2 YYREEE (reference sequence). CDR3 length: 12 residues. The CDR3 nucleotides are TGTGCCAGCAGCCCGATCGGGACAGCTTTGTTCTTC. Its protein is CASSPIGTALFF. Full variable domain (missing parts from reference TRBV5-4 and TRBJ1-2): ETGVTQSPTHLIKTRGQQVTLRCSSQSGHNTVSWYQQALGQGPQFIFQYYREEENGRGNFPPRFSGLQFPNYSSELNVNALELDDSALYLCASSPIGTALFFGSGTRLTVV.

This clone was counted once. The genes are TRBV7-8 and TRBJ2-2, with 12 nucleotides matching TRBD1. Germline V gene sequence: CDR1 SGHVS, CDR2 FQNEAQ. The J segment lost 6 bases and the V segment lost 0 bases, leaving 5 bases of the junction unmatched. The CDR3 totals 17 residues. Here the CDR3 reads CASSLAGGQGAAGELFF. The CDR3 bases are TGTGCCAGCAGCTTAGCTGGGGGACAGGGGGCGGCCGGGGAGCTGTTTTTT.

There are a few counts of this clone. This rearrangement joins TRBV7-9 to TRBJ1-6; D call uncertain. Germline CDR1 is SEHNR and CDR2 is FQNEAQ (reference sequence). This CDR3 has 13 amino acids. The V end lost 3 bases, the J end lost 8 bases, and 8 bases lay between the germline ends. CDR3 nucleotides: TGTGCCAGCAGCTTTCCGGGAGATTCACCCCTCCACTTT. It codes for CASSFPGDSPLHF.

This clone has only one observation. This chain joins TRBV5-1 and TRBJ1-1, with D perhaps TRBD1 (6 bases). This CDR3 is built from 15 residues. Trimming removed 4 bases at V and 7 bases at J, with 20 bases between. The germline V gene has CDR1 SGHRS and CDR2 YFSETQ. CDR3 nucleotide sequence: TGCGCCAGCAGCCGACAAGGGGACATCTACCATGAAGCTTTCTTT. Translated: CASSRQGDIYHEAFF. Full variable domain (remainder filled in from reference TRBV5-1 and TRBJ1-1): KAGVTQTPRYLIKTRGQQVTLSCSPISGHRSVSWYQQTPGQGLQFLFEYFSETQRNKGNFPGRFSGRQFSNSRSEMNVSTLELGDSALYLCASSRQGDIYHEAFFGQGTRLTVV.

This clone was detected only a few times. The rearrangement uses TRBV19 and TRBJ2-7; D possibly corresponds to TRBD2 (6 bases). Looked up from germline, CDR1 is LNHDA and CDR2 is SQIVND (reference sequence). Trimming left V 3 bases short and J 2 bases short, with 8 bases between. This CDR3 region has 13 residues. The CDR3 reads CASSIGGAYEQYF. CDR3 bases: TGTGCCAGTAGTATCGGAGGGGCCTACGAGCAGTACTTC.

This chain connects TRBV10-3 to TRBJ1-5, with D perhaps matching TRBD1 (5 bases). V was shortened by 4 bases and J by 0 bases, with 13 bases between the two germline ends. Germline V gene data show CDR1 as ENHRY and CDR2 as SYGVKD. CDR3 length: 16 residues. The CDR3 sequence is CAISAGTAVSNQPQHF. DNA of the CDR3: TGTGCCATCAGTGCTGGGACGGCAGTTAGCAATCAGCCCCAGCATTTT.

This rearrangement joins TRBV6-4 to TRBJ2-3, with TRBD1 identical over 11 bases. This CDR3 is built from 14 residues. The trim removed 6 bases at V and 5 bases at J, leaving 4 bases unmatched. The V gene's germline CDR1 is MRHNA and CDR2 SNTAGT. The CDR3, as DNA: TGTGCCAGCAGGGCCGGGACAGGGGGAGATACGCAGTATTTT. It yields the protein CASRAGTGGDTQYF.

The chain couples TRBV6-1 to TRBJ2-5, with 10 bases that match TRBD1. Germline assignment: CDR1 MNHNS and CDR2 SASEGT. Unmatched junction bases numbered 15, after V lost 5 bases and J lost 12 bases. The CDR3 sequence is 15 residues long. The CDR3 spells CASSRPGQGTPDEYF. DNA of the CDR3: TGTGCCAGCAGTCGACCGGGACAGGGGACGCCCGATGAGTACTTC.

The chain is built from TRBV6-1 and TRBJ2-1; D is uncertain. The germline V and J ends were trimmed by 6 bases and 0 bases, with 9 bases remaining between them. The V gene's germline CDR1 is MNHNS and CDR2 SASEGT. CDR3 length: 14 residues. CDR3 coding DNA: TGTGCCAGCAGGATTATTGACTCCTACAATGAGCAGTTCTTC. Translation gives CASRIIDSYNEQFF.

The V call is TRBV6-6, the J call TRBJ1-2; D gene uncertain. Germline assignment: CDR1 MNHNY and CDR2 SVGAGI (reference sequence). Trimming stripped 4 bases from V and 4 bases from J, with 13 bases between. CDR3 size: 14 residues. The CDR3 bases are TGTGCCAGCAGTTCACGGGGTTGGGGCTATGGCTACACCTTC. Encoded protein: CASSSRGWGYGYTF.

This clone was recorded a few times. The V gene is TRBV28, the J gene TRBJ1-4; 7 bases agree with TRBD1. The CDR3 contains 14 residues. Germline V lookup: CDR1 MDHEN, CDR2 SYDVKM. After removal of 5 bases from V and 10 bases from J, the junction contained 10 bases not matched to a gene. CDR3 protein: CASSPRQGEGKLFF. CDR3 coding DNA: TGTGCCAGCAGTCCAAGACAGGGAGAGGGAAAACTGTTTTTT.

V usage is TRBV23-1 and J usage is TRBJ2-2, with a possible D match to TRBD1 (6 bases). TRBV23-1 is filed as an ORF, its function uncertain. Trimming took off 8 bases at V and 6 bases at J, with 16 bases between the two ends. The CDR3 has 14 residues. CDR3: CASGPEQGSGELFF. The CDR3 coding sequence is TGCGCCAGCGGCCCAGAACAGGGTTCCGGGGAGCTGTTTTTT.

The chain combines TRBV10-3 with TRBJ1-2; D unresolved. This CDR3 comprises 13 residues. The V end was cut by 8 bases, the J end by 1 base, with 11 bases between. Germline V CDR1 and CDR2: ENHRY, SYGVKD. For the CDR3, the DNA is TGTGCCATCCAGAGGCAGGATAACTATGGCTACACCTTC. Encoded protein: CAIQRQDNYGYTF.

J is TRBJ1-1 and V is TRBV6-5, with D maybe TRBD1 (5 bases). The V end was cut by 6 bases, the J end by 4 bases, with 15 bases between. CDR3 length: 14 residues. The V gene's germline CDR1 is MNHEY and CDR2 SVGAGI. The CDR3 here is CASSLREFGTEAFF. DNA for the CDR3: TGTGCCAGCAGCCTCAGGGAGTTTGGCACTGAAGCTTTCTTT.

The CDR3 nucleotides read TGTGCCAGCAGTGAAGGGCGGGGCGAAAAACTGTTTTTT. Translating gives CASSEGRGEKLFF. The V call is TRBV27, the J call TRBJ1-4; TRBD1 is a possible D gene (5 bases). V lost 5 bases and J lost 8, with 12 bases in between. From germline, CDR1 is MNHEY and CDR2 SMNVEV (reference sequence). CDR3 size: 13 residues.

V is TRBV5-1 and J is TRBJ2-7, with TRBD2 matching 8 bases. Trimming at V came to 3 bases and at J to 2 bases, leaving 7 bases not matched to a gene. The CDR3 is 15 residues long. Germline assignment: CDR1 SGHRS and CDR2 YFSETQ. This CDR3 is CASSYTGTRTYEQYF. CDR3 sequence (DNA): TGCGCCAGCAGCTACACCGGGACTAGAACCTACGAGCAGTACTTC.

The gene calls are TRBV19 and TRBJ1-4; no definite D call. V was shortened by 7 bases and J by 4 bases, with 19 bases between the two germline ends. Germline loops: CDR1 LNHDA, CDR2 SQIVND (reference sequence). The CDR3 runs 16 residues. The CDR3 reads CASTNTLVSRNEKLFF. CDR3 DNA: TGTGCCAGTACCAATACCCTCGTCAGCCGTAATGAAAAACTGTTTTTT. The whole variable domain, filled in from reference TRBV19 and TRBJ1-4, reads DGGITQSPKYLFRKEGQNVTLSCEQNLNHDAMYWYRQDPGQGLRLIYYSQIVNDFQKGDIAEGYSVSREKKESFPLTVTSAQKNPTAFYLCASTNTLVSRNEKLFFGSGTQLSVL.

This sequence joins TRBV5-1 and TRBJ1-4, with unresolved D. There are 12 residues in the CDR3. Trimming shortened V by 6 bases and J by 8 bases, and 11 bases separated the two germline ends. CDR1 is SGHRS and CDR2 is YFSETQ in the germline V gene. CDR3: CASTTENEKLFF. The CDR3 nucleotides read TGCGCCAGCACCACTGAAAACGAAAAACTGTTTTTT.

CDR3 nucleotide sequence: TGTGCCAGTACGGGGAGGGTAGATGAAGCTTTCTTT. Its translation is CASTGRVDEAFF. The chain carries TRBV19 and TRBJ1-1, with D unresolved. Germline V gene sequence: CDR1 LNHDA, CDR2 SQIVND (reference sequence). There are 12 residues in the CDR3. V was pared by 7 bases and J by 7 bases, with 13 bases between.

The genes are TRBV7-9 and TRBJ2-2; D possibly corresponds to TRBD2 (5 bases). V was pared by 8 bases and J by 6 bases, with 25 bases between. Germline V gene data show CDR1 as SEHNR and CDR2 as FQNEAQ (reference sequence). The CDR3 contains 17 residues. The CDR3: CASPLGTSYESAGELFF. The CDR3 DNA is TGTGCCAGCCCCCTAGGAACTAGTTACGAGTCGGCCGGGGAGCTGTTTTTT.

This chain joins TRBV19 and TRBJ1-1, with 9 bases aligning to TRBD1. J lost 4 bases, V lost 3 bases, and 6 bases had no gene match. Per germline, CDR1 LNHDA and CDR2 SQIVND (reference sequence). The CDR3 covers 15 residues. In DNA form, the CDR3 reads TGTGCCAGTAGTATCGGGACAGGGAGGGGCACTGAAGCTTTCTTT. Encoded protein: CASSIGTGRGTEAFF. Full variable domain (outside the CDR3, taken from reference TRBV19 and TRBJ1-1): DGGITQSPKYLFRKEGQNVTLSCEQNLNHDAMYWYRQDPGQGLRLIYYSQIVNDFQKGDIAEGYSVSREKKESFPLTVTSAQKNPTAFYLCASSIGTGRGTEAFFGQGTRLTVV.

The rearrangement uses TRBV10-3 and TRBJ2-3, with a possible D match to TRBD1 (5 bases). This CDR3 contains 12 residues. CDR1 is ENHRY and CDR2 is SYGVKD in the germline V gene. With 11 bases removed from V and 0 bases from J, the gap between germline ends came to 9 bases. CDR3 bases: TGTGCCGGGTCAGGGAGCACAGATACGCAGTATTTT. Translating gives CAGSGSTDTQYF.

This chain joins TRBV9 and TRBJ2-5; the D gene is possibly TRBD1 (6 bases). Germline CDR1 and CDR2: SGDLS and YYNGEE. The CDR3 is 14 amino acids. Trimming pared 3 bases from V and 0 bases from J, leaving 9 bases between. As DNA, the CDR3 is TGTGCCAGCAGCGCCGGGACACACCAAGAGACCCAGTACTTC. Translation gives CASSAGTHQETQYF.